Following are 3 T cell receptor beta chains from one sample sequenced in a study of response to subunit inactivated influenza vaccine. TCRdb re-derived calls from the RT-PCR reads in MiXCR, one entry per CDR3 protein. In the table there are 450,000 to 550,000 distinct CDR3 sequences, roughly 25% of which are singletons. This material consisted of CD4+ T cells sorted from PBMCs, taken about 5 days after vaccination. The receptors shown here come from a man aged 50-60 years who received an inactivated influenza vaccine.

This clonotype was seen a handful of times. The chain uses TRBV11-2 and TRBJ2-7; maybe TRBD2 (6 bases). CDR1 is SGHAT and CDR2 is FQNNGV in the germline V gene. Between the trimmed V and J ends, which lost 1 base and 4 bases, there was a span of 23 bases. The CDR3 runs 18 residues. DNA of the CDR3: TGTGCCAGCAGCTTAGTACCCCCCCCGACGGGAGTTAGGTACGAGCAGTACTTC. Translation gives CASSLVPPPTGVRYEQYF.

This clonotype was recorded a few times. This chain uses TRBV5-1 with TRBJ1-5; a weak D match, TRBD1 (5 bases). This CDR3 has 16 amino acids. V lost 4 bases and J lost 5, with 19 bases in between. Germline CDR1 is SGHRS and CDR2 is YFSETQ. CDR3 nucleotides: TGCGCCAGCAGCCCGGAGGGCAGGGCGGATCATCAGCCCCAGCATTTT. It is translated as CASSPEGRADHQPQHF.

The CDR3 sequence is CASSLTGGHPHEQYF. As DNA, the CDR3 is TGTGCCAGCAGTTTAACGGGGGGCCATCCCCACGAGCAGTACTTC. V usage is TRBV6-2 or TRBV6-3 and J usage is TRBJ2-7, with D possibly matching TRBD2 (7 bases). The CDR3 contains 15 residues. Germline CDR1 and CDR2: MNHEY and SVGEGT. Trimming pared 4 bases from V and 5 bases from J, leaving 18 bases between.